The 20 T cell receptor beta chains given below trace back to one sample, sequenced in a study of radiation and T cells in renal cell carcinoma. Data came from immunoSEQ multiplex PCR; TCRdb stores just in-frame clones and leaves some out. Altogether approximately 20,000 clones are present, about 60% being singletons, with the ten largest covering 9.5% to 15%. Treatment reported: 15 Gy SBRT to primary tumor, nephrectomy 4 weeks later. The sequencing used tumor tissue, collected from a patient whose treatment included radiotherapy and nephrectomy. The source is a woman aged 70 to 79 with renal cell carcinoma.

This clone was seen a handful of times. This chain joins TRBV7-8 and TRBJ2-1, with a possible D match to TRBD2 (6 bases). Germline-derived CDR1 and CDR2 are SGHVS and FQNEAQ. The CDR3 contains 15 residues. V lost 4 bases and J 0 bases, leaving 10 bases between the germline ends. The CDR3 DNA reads TGTGCCAGCAGCTCCGGGGGAAGCTCCTACAATGAGCAGTTCTTC. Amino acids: CASSSGGSSYNEQFF.

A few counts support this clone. The CDR3 sequence is CASSLDRFLSYEQYF. The CDR3 DNA reads TGTGCCAGCAGTTTAGACAGGTTCTTATCCTACGAGCAGTACTTC. The V call is TRBV28, the J call TRBJ2-7; a weak D match, TRBD1 (6 bases). Trimming left V 2 bases short and J 1 base short, with 12 bases between. The germline CDR1 and CDR2 sequences are MDHEN and SYDVKM. This CDR3 contains 15 residues.

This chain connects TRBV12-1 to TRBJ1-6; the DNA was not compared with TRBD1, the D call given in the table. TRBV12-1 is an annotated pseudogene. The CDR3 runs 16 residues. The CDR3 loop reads CASSPRQRPYNSPLHF. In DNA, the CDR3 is TGTGCCAGCAGCCCCCGACAAAGGCCCTATAATTCACCCCTCCACTTT.

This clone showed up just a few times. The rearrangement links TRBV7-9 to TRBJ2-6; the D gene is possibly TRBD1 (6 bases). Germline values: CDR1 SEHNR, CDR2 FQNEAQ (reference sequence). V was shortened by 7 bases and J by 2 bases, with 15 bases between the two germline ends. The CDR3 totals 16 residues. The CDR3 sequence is CASTNLGGAGANVLTF. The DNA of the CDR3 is TGTGCCAGCACTAACCTAGGGGGTGCTGGGGCCAACGTCCTGACTTTC.

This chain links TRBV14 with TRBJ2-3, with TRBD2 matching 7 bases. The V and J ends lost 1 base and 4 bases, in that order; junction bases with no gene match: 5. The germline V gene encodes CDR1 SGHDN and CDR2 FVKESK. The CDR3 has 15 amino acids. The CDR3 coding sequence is TGTGCCAGCAGCCAAGTTGGGGGGGTGGCAGATACGCAGTATTTT. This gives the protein CASSQVGGVADTQYF.

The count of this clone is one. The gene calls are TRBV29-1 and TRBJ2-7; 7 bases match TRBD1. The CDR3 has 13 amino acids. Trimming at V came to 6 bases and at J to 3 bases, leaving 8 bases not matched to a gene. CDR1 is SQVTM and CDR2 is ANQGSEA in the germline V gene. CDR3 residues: CSVVMTGLYEQYF. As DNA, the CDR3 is TGCAGCGTCGTGATGACAGGGCTCTACGAGCAGTACTTC.

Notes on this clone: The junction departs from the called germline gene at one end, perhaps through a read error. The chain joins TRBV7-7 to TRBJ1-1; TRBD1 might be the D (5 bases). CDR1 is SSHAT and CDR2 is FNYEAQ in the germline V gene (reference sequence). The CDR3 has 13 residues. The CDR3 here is CASSQTSGSEAFF. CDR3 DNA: TGTGCTAGCAGCCAAACCTCAGGGAGTGAAGCTTTCTTT.

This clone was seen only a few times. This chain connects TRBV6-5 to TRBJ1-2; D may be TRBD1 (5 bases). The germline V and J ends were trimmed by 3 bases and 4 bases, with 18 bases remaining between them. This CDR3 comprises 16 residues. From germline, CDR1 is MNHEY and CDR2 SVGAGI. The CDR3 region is CASSYAPVRGSYGYTF. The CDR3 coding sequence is TGTGCCAGCAGTTATGCCCCCGTCCGGGGGTCCTATGGCTACACCTTC.

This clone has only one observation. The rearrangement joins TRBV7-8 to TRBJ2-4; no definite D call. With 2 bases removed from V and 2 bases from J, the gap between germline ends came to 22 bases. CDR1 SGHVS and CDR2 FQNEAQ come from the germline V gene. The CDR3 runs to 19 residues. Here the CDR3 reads CASSLPSEDGAKTKNIQYF. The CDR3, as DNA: TGTGCCAGCAGCTTACCGTCCGAGGACGGAGCGAAAACCAAAAACATTCAGTACTTC. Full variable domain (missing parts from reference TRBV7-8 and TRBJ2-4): GAGVSQSPRYKVAKRGQDVALRCDPISGHVSLFWYQQALGQGPEFLTYFQNEAQLDKSGLPSDRFFAERPEGSVSTLKIQRTQQEDSAVYLCASSLPSEDGAKTKNIQYFGAGTRLSVL.

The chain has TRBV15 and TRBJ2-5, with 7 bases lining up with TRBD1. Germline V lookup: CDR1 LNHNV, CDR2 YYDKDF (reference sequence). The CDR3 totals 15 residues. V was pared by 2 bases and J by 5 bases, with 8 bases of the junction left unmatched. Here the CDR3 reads CATSRYPTGEETQYF. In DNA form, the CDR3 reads TGTGCCACCAGCAGATACCCCACAGGGGAGGAGACCCAGTACTTC.

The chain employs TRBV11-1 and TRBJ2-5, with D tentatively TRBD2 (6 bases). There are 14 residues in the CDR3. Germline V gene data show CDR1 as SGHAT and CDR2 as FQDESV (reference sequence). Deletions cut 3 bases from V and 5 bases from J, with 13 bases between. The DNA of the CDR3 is TGTGCCAGCAGCTTCGGGATAGGGAGGGAGACCCAGTACTTC. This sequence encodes CASSFGIGRETQYF.

The CDR3 DNA is TGTGCCAGCAGCGTAAAGGGGAACTACGAGCAGTACTTC. Residues: CASSVKGNYEQYF. The rearrangement links TRBV9 to TRBJ2-7, with a weak D call TRBD1 (5 bases). The CDR3 sequence is 13 residues long. Per germline, CDR1 SGDLS and CDR2 YYNGEE. Trimming cost V 1 base and J 3 bases, with 8 bases left between them.

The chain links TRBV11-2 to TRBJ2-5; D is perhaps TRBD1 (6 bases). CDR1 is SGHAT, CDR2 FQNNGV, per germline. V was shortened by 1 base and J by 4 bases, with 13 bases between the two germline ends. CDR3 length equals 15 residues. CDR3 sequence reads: CASSLAPGAGETQYF. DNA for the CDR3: TGTGCCAGCAGCTTAGCCCCAGGGGCCGGAGAGACCCAGTACTTC.

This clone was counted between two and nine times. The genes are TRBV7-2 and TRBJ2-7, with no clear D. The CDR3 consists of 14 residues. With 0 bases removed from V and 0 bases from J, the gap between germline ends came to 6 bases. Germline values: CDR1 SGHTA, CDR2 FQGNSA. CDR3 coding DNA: TGTGCCAGCAGCTTAGCAGGAAGCTCCTACGAGCAGTACTTC. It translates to CASSLAGSSYEQYF.

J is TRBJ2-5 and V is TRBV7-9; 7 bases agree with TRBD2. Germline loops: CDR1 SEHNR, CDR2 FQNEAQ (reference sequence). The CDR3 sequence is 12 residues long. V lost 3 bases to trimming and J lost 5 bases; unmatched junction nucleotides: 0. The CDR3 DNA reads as TGTGCCAGCAGCTTTAGCGGGGAGACCCAGTACTTC. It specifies CASSFSGETQYF.

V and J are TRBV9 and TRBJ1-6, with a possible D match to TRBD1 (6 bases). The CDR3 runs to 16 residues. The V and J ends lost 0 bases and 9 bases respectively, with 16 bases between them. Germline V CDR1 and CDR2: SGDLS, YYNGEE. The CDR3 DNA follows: TGTGCCAGCAGCGTAGGGGGGACACCCAGTGGTTCACCCCTCCACTTT. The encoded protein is CASSVGGTPSGSPLHF. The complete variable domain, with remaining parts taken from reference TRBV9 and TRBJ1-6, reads DSGVTQTPKHLITATGQRVTLRCSPRSGDLSVYWYQQSLDQGLQFLIQYYNGEERAKGNILERFSAQQFPDLHSELNLSSLELGDSALYFCASSVGGTPSGSPLHFGNGTRLTVT.

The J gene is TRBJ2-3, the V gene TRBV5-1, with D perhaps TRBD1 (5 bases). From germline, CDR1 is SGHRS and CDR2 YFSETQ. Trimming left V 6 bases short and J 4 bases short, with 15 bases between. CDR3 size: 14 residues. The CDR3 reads CASNRGAKSDTQYF. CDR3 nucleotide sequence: TGCGCCAGCAACCGTGGGGCTAAATCAGATACGCAGTATTTT.

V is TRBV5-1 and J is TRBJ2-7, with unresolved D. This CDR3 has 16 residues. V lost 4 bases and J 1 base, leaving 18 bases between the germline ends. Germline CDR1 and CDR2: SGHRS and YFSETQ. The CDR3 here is CASSPQPVVGSYEQYF. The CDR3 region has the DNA TGCGCCAGCAGCCCCCAGCCCGTCGTCGGTTCCTACGAGCAGTACTTC.

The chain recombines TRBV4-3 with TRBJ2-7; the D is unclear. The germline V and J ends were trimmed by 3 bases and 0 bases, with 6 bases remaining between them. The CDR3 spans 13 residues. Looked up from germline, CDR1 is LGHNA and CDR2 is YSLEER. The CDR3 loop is CASSQGSSYEQYF. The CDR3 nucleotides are TGCGCCAGCAGCCAGGGGTCCTCCTACGAGCAGTACTTC.

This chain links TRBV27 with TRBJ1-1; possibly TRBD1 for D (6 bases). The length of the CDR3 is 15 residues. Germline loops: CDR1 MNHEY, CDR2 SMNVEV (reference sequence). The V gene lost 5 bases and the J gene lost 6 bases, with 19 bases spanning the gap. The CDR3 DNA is TGTGCCAGCAGTCGTCAAGGGGGGCAGTACGCTGAAGCTTTCTTT. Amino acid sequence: CASSRQGGQYAEAFF.